In this sample, the clone carrying this TCR gamma chain turned up many times. The antigen remains undetermined. A read error may be the cause here, since a much bigger clone is one base away. The sample contains more than one DNA sequence encoding this CDR3. This sample was included in a study of γδ T cells in repeated Plasmodium falciparum infection. Vgamma9/Vdelta2+ and Vdelta2-negative gammadelta T cells were flow-sorted from PBMC for bulk sequencing. Findings and caveats of the study: Malian donors came from one small rural village, predominantly one ethnic group. In Vdelta2-negative, largely Vdelta1+, gammadelta repertoires, repeated controlled infections appeared to drive clonal selection waves. Vdelta2-negative gammadelta repertoires appeared less diverse and less shared in Malian than Australian children.

The J segment lost 4 bases and the V segment lost 3 bases, leaving 18 bases of the junction unmatched. This CDR3 contains 17 residues. Germline values: CDR1 EGSTGY, CDR2 YDSYTSSV. Both TRG and TRD chains were sequenced from each sorted sample. With CATT, TCRdb re-called clones from the multiplex PCR reads. Of approximately 25,000 gamma-chain clones in the sample, 2.5% to 3.5% were seen once. This sequence joins TRGV4 and TRGJ1 or TRGJ2. The J gene was not available in TCRdb and was assigned here by matching the DNA to germline segments. The material sequenced was gamma-delta T cells from blood. The sequence was collected from a pool of human donors (malaria-infected and uninfected, not separated). CDR3 coding DNA: TGTGCCACCTGGGATTGTCCCTGGACGAAGGTGTATTATAAGAAACTCTTT. Translation: CATWDCPWTKVYYKKLF.